This passage covers 18 T cell receptor beta chains from one sample sequenced in a study of blood T cell repertoires in COVID-19. TCRdb's table, derived via immunoSEQ multiplex PCR, lists solely in-frame clones and lacks some. The table shows some 170,000 clones, with about 88% occurring only once. Sequencing input: peripheral blood. Source of these receptors: a woman older than 75 with acute or convalescent COVID-19.

This clone occurred once. This chain uses TRBV28 with TRBJ2-7; possible D gene TRBD2, 6 bases. V gave up 4 bases and J gave up 1 base, with 14 bases separating them. The CDR3 extends over 15 amino acids. Germline-derived CDR1 and CDR2 are MDHEN and SYDVKM. CDR3 nucleotide sequence: TGTGCCAGCAGTTCTCACCGGGACTTTTCCTACGAGCAGTACTTC. Its protein product is CASSSHRDFSYEQYF.

J is TRBJ1-3 and V is TRBV18; D is uncertain. V was shortened by 4 bases and J by 2 bases, with 15 bases between the two germline ends. Germline-derived CDR1 and CDR2 are KGHSH and LQKENI. The CDR3 extends over 16 amino acids. The CDR3 DNA reads TGTGCCAGCTCACGAGAGGCGGGCAGAGCTGGAAACACCATATATTTT. It codes for CASSREAGRAGNTIYF.

J is TRBJ2-7 and V is TRBV6-4; TRBD1 aligns across 10 bases. V shed 5 bases and J 4 bases; nucleotides not matched to a gene: 14. The CDR3 is made up of 17 amino acids. CDR1 and CDR2 (germline): MRHNA, SNTAGT. The DNA for the CDR3 is TGTGCCAGCAGTAACCCCCGGGACAGGGGAGTTCAGTACGAGCAGTACTTC. Residues: CASSNPRDRGVQYEQYF.

CDR3 coding DNA: TGTGCCAGCAGCCGACCGACTCCGACCACCTACAATGAGCAGTTCTTC. Its translation: CASSRPTPTTYNEQFF. J is TRBJ2-1 and V is TRBV7-9; no clear D. Trimming took 5 bases from V and 2 from J, leaving 16 bases between them. This CDR3 contains 16 residues. Germline values: CDR1 SEHNR, CDR2 FQNEAQ (reference sequence).

The chain is built from TRBV5-4 and TRBJ1-2; unclear D gene. CDR3 length equals 13 residues. V lost 0 bases and J lost 2, with 5 bases in between. Germline values: CDR1 SGHNT, CDR2 YYREEE (reference sequence). The CDR3 is CASSLGGNYGYTF. In DNA form, the CDR3 reads TGTGCCAGCAGCTTGGGCGGCAACTATGGCTACACCTTC.

The gene calls are TRBV4-1 and TRBJ2-7; tentative D call: TRBD2 (5 bases). Germline-derived CDR1 and CDR2 are MGHRA and YSYEKL. The CDR3 spans 15 residues. V lost 0 bases to trimming and J lost 4 bases, with 13 bases between them. In nucleotides, the CDR3 is TGCGCCAGCAGCCAAGAGGCGGGTAGATTGTACGAGCAGTACTTC. It specifies CASSQEAGRLYEQYF.

The V and J genes are TRBV7-3 and TRBJ2-3, with 7 bases aligning to TRBD2. V lost 2 bases to trimming and J lost 2 bases; unmatched junction nucleotides: 4. The length of the CDR3 is 15 residues. Per germline, CDR1 SGHTA and CDR2 FQGTGA. CDR3 loop: CASSLWTRITDTQYF. DNA for the CDR3: TGTGCCAGCAGCTTATGGACTAGAATCACAGATACGCAGTATTTT.

V gene TRBV24-1 combines with J gene TRBJ1-2; 7 bases align to TRBD1. After removal of 4 bases from V and 3 bases from J, the junction contained 4 bases not matched to a gene. This CDR3 has 14 residues. The germline CDR1 and CDR2 sequences are KGHDR and SFDVKD. The CDR3: CATSEDGTDYGYTF. In nucleotides, the CDR3 is TGTGCCACCAGTGAGGACGGGACAGACTATGGCTACACCTTC.

This rearrangement joins TRBV6-5 to TRBJ2-7; D is uncertain. V was clipped by 0 bases and J by 5 bases, with 17 bases between them. Per the germline V gene, CDR1 is MNHEY and CDR2 is SVGAGI. CDR3 length: 16 residues. CDR3 in amino acids: CASSYSPAAAVDEQYF. The CDR3 DNA reads TGTGCCAGCAGTTACTCCCCCGCGGCGGCAGTAGACGAGCAGTACTTC.

The chain joins TRBV18 to TRBJ1-2, with 9 bases fitting TRBD1. This CDR3 contains 12 residues. Germline V CDR1 and CDR2: KGHSH, LQKENI. The V and J ends lost 6 bases and 8 bases, in that order; junction bases with no gene match: 4. CDR3 nucleotide sequence: TGTGCCAGCTCCCGGGACAGGGAAGGCTACACCTTC. Translating gives CASSRDREGYTF.

This clone turned up a few times. This chain uses TRBV6-6 with TRBJ1-5; 8 positions agree with TRBD1. The V gene end was trimmed by 5 bases and the J gene end by 1 base; junction bases not matched to a gene: 10. Germline V gene lookup returns CDR1 MNHNY and CDR2 SVGAGI (reference sequence). The CDR3 spans 17 residues. The CDR3 DNA sequence: TGTGCCAGCAGTCCGACAGGGGTGGTCATAAGCAATCAGCCCCAGCATTTT. This codes for CASSPTGVVISNQPQHF.

This chain connects TRBV4-3 to TRBJ2-7, with 8 bases that match TRBD1. This CDR3 comprises 14 residues. The ends lost 0 bases at V and 3 bases at J; junction bases unmatched: 1. Per the germline V gene, CDR1 is LGHNA and CDR2 is YSLEER. The chain's CDR3 is CASSQDTGGYEQYF. The CDR3 nucleotides are TGCGCCAGCAGCCAAGACACAGGGGGCTACGAGCAGTACTTC.

This chain joins TRBV18 and TRBJ1-1, with TRBD1 identical over 8 bases. The CDR3 totals 14 residues. V dropped 4 bases and J dropped 5; count of bases not matched to a gene: 6. Germline assignment: CDR1 KGHSH and CDR2 LQKENI. CDR3 in amino acids: CASSRGTGGTEAFF. The CDR3 DNA sequence: TGTGCCAGCTCACGAGGGACAGGAGGGACTGAAGCTTTCTTT. Drawing the rest from reference TRBV18 and TRBJ1-1, the complete variable domain is NAGVMQNPRHLVRRRGQEARLRCSPMKGHSHVYWYRQLPEEGLKFMVYLQKENIIDESGMPKERFSAEFPKEGPSILRIQQVVRGDSAAYFCASSRGTGGTEAFFGQGTRLTVV.

This chain uses TRBV27 with TRBJ2-2; no clear D gene. Trimming removed 3 bases from V and 1 base from J, with 6 bases in between. Germline CDR1 reads MNHEY; CDR2 reads SMNVEV (reference sequence). This CDR3 is 14 amino acids long. The chain's CDR3 is CASSFWQNTGELFF. The CDR3 nucleotides read TGTGCCAGCAGTTTCTGGCAGAACACCGGGGAGCTGTTTTTT.

The chain has TRBV19 and TRBJ1-3, with D perhaps TRBD1 (6 bases). The CDR3 covers 15 residues. Germline V gene data show CDR1 as LNHDA and CDR2 as SQIVND (reference sequence). With 5 bases removed from V and 0 bases from J, the gap between germline ends came to 11 bases. The CDR3 DNA reads as TGTGCCAGTAGTTCAGGGGCGAGCTCTGGAAACACCATATATTTT. Its translation is CASSSGASSGNTIYF.

The chain combines TRBV5-1 with TRBJ2-3, with TRBD2 matching 10 bases. The CDR3 has 16 amino acids. V trimming: 8 bases; J trimming: 1 base; junction bases outside the gene matches: 10. Germline values: CDR1 SGHRS, CDR2 YFSETQ. The CDR3, as DNA: TGCGCCAGTAGTAGTAGCGGGAGGAAGGGCACAGATACGCAGTATTTT. It codes for CASSSSGRKGTDTQYF.

This clone was seen a handful of times. This chain links TRBV4-2 with TRBJ1-6; perhaps TRBD1 as D (6 bases). The V gene lost 4 bases and the J gene lost 9 bases, with 19 bases spanning the gap. The V gene's germline CDR1 is LGHNA and CDR2 YNFKEQ. This CDR3 has 16 amino acids. CDR3 bases: TGTGCCAGCAGCCTCATGGTGGGACAAGACCCTTCACCCCTCCACTTT. Amino acid sequence: CASSLMVGQDPSPLHF.

V and J are TRBV2 and TRBJ1-3, with a possible D match to TRBD1 (5 bases). The germline V gene encodes CDR1 SNHLY and CDR2 FYNNEI. The CDR3 spans 15 residues. Between the trimmed V and J ends, which lost 5 bases and 3 bases, there was a span of 14 bases. The CDR3 reads CASSPRAAGGNTIYF. The CDR3 coding sequence is TGTGCCAGCAGTCCCAGGGCGGCCGGTGGAAACACCATATATTTT.